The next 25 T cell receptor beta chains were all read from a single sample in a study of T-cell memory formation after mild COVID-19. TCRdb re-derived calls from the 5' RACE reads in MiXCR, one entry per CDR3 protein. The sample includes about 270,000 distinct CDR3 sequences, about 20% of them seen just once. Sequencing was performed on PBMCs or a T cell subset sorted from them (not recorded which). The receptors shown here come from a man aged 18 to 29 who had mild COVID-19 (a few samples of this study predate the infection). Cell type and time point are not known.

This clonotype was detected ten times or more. The CDR3 is CASSGQGSQPQHF. DNA of the CDR3: TGTGCCAGCAGCGGACAGGGTAGCCAGCCCCAGCATTTT. The chain recombines TRBV7-6 with TRBJ1-5, with TRBD1 matching over 8 bases. The germline V gene has CDR1 SGHVS and CDR2 FNYEAQ. Germline trimming cut 5 bases from V and 7 bases from J; bases unmatched to any gene: 4. This CDR3 has 13 residues.

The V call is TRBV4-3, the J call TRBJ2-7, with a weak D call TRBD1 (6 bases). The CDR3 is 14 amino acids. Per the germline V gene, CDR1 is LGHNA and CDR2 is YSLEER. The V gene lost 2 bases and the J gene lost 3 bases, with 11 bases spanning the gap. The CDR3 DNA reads TGCGCCAGCAGCCAAACCCGGGACAACTACGAGCAGTACTTC. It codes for CASSQTRDNYEQYF.

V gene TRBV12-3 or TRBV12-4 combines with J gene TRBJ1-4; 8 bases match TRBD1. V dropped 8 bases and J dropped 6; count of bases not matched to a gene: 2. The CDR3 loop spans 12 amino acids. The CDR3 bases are TGTGCCAGCGCAGGGGGCTATGAAAAACTGTTTTTT. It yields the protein CASAGGYEKLFF.

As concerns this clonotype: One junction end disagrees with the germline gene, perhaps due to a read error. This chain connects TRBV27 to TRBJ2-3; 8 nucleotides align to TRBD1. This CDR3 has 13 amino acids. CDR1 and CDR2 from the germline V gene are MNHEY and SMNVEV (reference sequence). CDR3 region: CVSRGLGTDTQYF. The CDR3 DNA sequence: TGTGTCAGCAGGGGGCTGGGCACAGATACGCAGTATTTT.

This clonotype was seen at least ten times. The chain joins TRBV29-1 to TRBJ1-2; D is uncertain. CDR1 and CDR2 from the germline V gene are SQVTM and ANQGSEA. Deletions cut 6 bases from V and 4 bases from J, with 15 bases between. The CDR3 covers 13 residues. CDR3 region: CSVPDSGSYGYTF. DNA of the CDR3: TGCAGCGTCCCCGATTCCGGTAGCTATGGCTACACCTTC.

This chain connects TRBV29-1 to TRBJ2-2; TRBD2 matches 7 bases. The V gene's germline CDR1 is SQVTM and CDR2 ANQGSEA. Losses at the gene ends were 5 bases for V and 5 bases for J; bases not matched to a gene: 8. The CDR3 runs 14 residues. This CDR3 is CSVQTGGLTGELFF. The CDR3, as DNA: TGCAGCGTTCAAACGGGGGGACTTACCGGGGAGCTGTTTTTT.

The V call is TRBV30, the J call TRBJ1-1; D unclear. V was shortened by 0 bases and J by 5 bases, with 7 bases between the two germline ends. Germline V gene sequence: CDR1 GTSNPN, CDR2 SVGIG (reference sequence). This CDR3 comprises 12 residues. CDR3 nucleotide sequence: TGTGCCTGGAGTGTAGGAGGGACTGAAGCTTTCTTT. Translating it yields CAWSVGGTEAFF.

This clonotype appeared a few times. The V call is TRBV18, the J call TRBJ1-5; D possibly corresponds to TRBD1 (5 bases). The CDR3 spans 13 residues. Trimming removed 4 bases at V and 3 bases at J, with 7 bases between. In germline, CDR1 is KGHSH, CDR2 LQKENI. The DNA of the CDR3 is TGTGCCAGCTCACGGGGGAACAATCAGCCCCAGCATTTT. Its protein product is CASSRGNNQPQHF.

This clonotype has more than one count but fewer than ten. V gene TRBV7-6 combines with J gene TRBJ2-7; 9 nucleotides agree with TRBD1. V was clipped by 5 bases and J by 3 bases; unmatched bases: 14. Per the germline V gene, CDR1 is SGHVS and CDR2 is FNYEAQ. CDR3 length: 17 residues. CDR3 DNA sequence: TGTGCCAGCAGCCCAAAGACAGGGGGACATCCTATCTACGAGCAGTACGTC. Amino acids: CASSPKTGGHPIYEQYV.

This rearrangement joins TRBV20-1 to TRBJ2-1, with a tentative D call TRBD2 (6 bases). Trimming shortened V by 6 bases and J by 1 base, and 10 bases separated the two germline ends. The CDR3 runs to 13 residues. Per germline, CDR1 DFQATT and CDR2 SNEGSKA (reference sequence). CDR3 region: CSAGGLSYNEQFF. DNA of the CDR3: TGCAGTGCGGGTGGACTATCCTACAATGAGCAGTTCTTC.

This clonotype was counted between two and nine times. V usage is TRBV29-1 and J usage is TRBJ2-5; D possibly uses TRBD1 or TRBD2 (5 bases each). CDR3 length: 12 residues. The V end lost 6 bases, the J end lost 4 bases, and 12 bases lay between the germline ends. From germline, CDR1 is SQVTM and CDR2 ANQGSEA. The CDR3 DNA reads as TGCAGCGTGCTAGGGGACGGAGAGACCCAGTACTTC. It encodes CSVLGDGETQYF. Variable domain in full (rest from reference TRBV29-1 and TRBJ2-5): SAVISQKPSRDICQRGTSLTIQCQVDSQVTMMFWYRQQPGQSLTLIATANQGSEATYESGFVIDKFPISRPNLTFSTLTVSNMSPEDSSIYLCSVLGDGETQYFGPGTRLLVL.

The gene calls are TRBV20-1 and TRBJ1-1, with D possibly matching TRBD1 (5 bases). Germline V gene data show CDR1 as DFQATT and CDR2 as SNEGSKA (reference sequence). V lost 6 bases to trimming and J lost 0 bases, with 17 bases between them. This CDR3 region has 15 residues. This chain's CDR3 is CSALMGRTMNTEAFF. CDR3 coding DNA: TGCAGTGCGCTAATGGGACGGACCATGAACACTGAAGCTTTCTTT.

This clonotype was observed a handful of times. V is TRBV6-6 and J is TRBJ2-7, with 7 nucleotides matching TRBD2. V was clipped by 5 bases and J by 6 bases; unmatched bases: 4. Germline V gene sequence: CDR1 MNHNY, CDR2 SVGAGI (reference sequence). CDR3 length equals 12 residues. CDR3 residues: CASSHGLGEQYV. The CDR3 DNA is TGTGCCAGCAGTCACGGACTAGGCGAGCAGTACGTC.

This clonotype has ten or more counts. The CDR3, as DNA: TGTGCCAGCAGTACCGGGACAGGGGGCGCGGAGACCCAGTACTTC. Protein sequence: CASSTGTGGAETQYF. The chain has TRBV27 and TRBJ2-5; 12 bases line up with TRBD1. CDR1 is MNHEY and CDR2 is SMNVEV in the germline V gene (reference sequence). Germline trimming cut 5 bases from V and 5 bases from J; bases unmatched to any gene: 6. The CDR3 runs to 15 residues.

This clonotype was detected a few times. The CDR3 region has the DNA TGTGCCAGCAGCCAAGTGAACACCGATTCACCCCTCCACTTT. It specifies CASSQVNTDSPLHF. The chain uses TRBV3-1 and TRBJ1-6, with D unresolved. V dropped 1 base and J dropped 8 bases, with 9 bases sitting between them. The CDR3 totals 14 residues. Germline CDR1 and CDR2: LGHDT and YNNKEL (reference sequence). The full variable domain, completed using reference TRBV3-1 and TRBJ1-6, is DTAVSQTPKYLVTQMGNDKSIKCEQNLGHDTMYWYKQDSKKFLKIMFSYNNKELIINETVPNRFSPKSPDKAHLNLHINSLELGDSAVYFCASSQVNTDSPLHFGNGTRLTVT.

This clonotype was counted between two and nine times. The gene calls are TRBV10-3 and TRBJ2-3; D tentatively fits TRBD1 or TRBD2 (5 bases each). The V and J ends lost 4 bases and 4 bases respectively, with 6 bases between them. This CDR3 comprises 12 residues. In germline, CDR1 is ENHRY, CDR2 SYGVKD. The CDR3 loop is CAISGGADTQYF. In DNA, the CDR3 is TGTGCCATCAGTGGAGGGGCAGATACGCAGTATTTT.

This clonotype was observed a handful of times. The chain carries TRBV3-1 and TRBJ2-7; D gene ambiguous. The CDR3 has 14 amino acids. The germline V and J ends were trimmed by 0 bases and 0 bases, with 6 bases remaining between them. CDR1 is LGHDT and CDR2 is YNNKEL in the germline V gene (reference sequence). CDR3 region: CASSQDPSSYEQYV. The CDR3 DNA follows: TGTGCCAGCAGCCAAGATCCTAGCTCCTACGAGCAGTACGTC.

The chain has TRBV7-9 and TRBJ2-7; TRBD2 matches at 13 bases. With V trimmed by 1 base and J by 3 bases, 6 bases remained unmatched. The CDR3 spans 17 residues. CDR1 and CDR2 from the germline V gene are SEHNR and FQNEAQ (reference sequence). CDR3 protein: CASSLGRGTSGVYEQYV. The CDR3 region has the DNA TGTGCCAGCAGCTTAGGTCGCGGGACTAGCGGGGTCTACGAGCAGTACGTC.

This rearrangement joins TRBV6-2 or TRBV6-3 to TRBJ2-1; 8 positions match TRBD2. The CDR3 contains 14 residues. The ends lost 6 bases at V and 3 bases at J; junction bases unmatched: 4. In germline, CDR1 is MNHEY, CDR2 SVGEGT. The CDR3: CASRKRGLYNEQFF. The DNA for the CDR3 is TGTGCCAGCAGGAAGCGGGGGCTCTACAATGAGCAGTTCTTC.

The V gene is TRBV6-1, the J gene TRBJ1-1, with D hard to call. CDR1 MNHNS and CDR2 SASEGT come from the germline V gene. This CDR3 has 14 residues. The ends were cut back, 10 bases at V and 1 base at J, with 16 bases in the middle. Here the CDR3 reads CATTPGARNTEAFF. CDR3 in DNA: TGTGCCACCACTCCAGGCGCAAGGAACACTGAAGCTTTCTTT.

The chain's CDR3 is CASSRQDGELFF. DNA of the CDR3: TGTGCCAGTAGTCGACAGGACGGGGAGCTGTTTTTT. The chain uses TRBV19 and TRBJ2-2; D may be TRBD1 (6 bases). This CDR3 contains 12 residues. Trimming cost V 5 bases and J 7 bases, with 8 bases left between them. Germline assignment: CDR1 LNHDA and CDR2 SQIVND (reference sequence).

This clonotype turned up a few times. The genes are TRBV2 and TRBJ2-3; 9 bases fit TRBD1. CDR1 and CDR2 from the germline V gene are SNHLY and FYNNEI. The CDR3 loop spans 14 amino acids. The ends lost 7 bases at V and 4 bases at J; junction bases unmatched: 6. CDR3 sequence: CASTGQGLPDTQYF. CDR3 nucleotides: TGTGCCAGCACGGGACAGGGTCTTCCAGATACGCAGTATTTT.

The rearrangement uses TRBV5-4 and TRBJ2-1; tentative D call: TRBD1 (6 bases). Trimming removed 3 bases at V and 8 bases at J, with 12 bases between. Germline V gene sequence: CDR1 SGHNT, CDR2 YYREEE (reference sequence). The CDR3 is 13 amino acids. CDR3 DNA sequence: TGTGCCAGCAGCTCCGGACAGTCTTATGAGCAGTTCTTC. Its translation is CASSSGQSYEQFF.

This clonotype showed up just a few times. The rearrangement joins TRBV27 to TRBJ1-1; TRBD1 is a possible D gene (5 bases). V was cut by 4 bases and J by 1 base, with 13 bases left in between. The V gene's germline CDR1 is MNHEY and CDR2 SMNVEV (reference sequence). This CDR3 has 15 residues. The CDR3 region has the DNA TGTGCCAGCAGTTCCTGGGGGGGACCGAACACTGAAGCTTTCTTT. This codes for CASSSWGGPNTEAFF.

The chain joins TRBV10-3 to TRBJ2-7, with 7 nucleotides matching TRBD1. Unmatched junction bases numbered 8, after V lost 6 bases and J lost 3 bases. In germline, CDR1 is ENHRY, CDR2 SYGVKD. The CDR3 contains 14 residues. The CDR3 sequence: CAISAGTDYYEQYF. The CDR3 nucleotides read TGTGCCATCAGCGCCGGGACAGACTACTACGAGCAGTACTTC.